The TCR beta chain described here comes from a study of cytomegalovirus exposure and HLA in healthy donors. 13 Jbeta primers and 60 Vbeta primers were used for the PCR. Clones were sequenced by immunoSEQ multiplex PCR, and TCRdb holds only the in-frame ones, with some missing. The repertoire shows about 48,000 clones; the top ten hold 6.1%. The V end lost 1 base, the J end lost 0 bases, and 7 bases lay between the germline ends. Per germline, CDR1 GTSNPN and CDR2 SVGIG (reference sequence). The CDR3 is 14 amino acids. The specimen sequenced was PBMCs. This chain links TRBV30 with TRBJ1-3; D unclear. This receptor was taken from a male donor in good health and CMV-seropositive. Here the CDR3 reads CAWSGQDSGNTIYF. CDR3 sequence (DNA): TGTGCCTGGAGTGGCCAGGACTCTGGAAACACCATATATTTT.